This T cell receptor (beta chain) was observed in a study of T cells in Graves' hyperthyroidism and ophthalmopathy. Study-level points and caveats: Ophthalmopathy was distinguished from stable hyperthyroidism by 13 V-J signatures.

This clonotype came up many times. The antigen is not known. Amplification of TCR beta CDR3 regions used RNA as the template. First-round RT-PCR with HTBI primers amplified the TCR CDR3 region. TCRdb passed the multiplex PCR reads through MiXCR, listing each CDR3 protein once. The sample consists of about 350,000 distinct CDR3 sequences, approximately 15% of them appearing once. When ophthalmopathy did not progress within 18 months, Graves' hyperthyroidism was considered stable. Orbital computed tomography and thyroid ultrasound, together with serum TRAb and thyroxine and clinical symptoms, were used for diagnoses. This receptor was obtained from a woman aged 25 to 39 with Graves' hyperthyroidism. The specimen sequenced was blood.

This chain's CDR3 is CASSRDRGGPTPYEQYF. In nucleotides, the CDR3 is TGTGCCAGCAGTCGGGACAGGGGGGGCCCCACCCCCTACGAGCAGTACTTC. The rearrangement links TRBV12-3 or TRBV12-4 to TRBJ2-7; 11 bases are a match to TRBD1. J lost 2 bases, V lost 5 bases, and 11 bases had no gene match. The CDR3 runs 17 residues.